This T cell receptor (beta chain) was found in a study of T cells in Graves' hyperthyroidism and ophthalmopathy. Study context: Any treatment followed the collection of peripheral blood at initial diagnosis.

The CDR3 regions of TCR beta were amplified from RNA transcripts. A first-round RT-PCR of the TCR CDR3 used the HTBI primer set. TCRdb redid the calling of the multiplex PCR reads with MiXCR, one entry per CDR3 protein. The repertoire holds 500,000 to 650,000 distinct CDR3 sequences, about 14% seen once, with around 13% in the top ten. The TCR originated in a woman between 50 and 59 years old with Graves' ophthalmopathy. Sequencing used blood.

In DNA form, the CDR3 reads TGTGCCAGCAGCTACGGACTAGCTCAGTACTTC. This gives the protein CASSYGLAQYF. The rearrangement uses TRBV7-8 and TRBJ2-5, with 8 bases fitting TRBD2. Germline CDR1 is SGHVS and CDR2 is FQNEAQ. The CDR3 runs to 11 residues. With V trimmed by 4 bases and J by 11 bases, 3 bases remained unmatched.